This record concerns one T cell receptor (beta chain) sequence. The target antigen is unknown. Specified treatment: AdE1-LMPpoly-expanded autologous EBV-specific T-cell therapy followed by anti-PD-1 nivolumab. The data stem from a study of EBV T-cell therapy then PD-1 blockade in nasopharyngeal carcinoma. The V end was cut by 2 bases, the J end by 5 bases, with 13 bases between. This CDR3 is 15 amino acids long. Germline V gene lookup returns CDR1 PRHDT and CDR2 FYEKMQ (reference sequence). The repertoire was sequenced with immunoSEQ multiplex PCR; TCRdb's copy has only in-frame clones and lacks some. The sample consists of about 20,000 clones, about four fifths of them appearing once.

The sample was CD8+ T cells from blood, taken around day 35 from a patient whose treatment included autologous EBV-specific T cells and nivolumab. The clonotype was recovered from a man aged 40-50 years with nasopharyngeal carcinoma. The V gene is TRBV13, the J gene TRBJ2-1; a possible D gene is TRBD2 (7 bases). The CDR3: CASSLRGARHNEQFF. CDR3 nucleotide sequence: TGTGCCAGCAGCTTACGGGGGGCTCGACACAATGAGCAGTTCTTC.